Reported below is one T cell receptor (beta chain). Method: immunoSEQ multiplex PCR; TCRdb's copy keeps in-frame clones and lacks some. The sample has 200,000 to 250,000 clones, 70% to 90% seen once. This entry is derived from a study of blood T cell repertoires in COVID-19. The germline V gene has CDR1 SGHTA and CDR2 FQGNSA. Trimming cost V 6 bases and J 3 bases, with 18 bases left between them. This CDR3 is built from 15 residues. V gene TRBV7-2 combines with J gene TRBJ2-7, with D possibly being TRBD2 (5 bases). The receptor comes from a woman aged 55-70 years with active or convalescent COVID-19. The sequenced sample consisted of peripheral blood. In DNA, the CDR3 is TGTGCCAGCAGAACCGGGATCCCTCTCTTCTACGAGCAGTACTTC. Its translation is CASRTGIPLFYEQYF.